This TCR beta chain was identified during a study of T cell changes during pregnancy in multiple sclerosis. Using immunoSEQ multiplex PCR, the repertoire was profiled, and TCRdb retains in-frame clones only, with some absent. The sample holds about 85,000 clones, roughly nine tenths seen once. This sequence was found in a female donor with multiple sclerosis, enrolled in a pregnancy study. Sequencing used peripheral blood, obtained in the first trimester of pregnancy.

CDR3 in DNA: TGTGCCAGCAGCCTGGGGACAAACTACGAGCAGTACTTC. Its translation: CASSLGTNYEQYF. The chain employs TRBV5-4 and TRBJ2-7; a possible D gene is TRBD1 (6 bases). V lost 4 bases and J 3 bases, leaving 11 bases between the germline ends. This CDR3 spans 13 amino acids. Germline V gives CDR1 SGHNT, CDR2 YYREEE (reference sequence).